These 29 T cell receptor beta chains originate from one sample sequenced in a study of post-analysis software for immune sequencing data. The study, taken as a whole, reports: Elevated frequency relative to controls characterized a handful of TRBV segments in patients, TRBV5-6, TRBV5-1 and TRBV20-1 among them.

No antigen is known for these receptors. cDNA libraries for TCR beta contained unique molecular identifiers. TCRdb recomputed calls from the PCR reads with MiXCR, one row per CDR3 protein. The table includes approximately 160,000 distinct CDR3 sequences, around 30% detected once. The material sequenced was blood. Receptor source: a girl under 18 with multiple sclerosis.

The gene calls are TRBV7-2 and TRBJ1-2, with D possibly TRBD1 on 6 matching bases. The germline V and J ends were trimmed by 5 bases and 3 bases, with 19 bases remaining between them. This CDR3 has 16 residues. Germline CDR1 reads SGHTA; CDR2 reads FQGNSA. CDR3 in DNA: TGTGCCAGCAGCCCATTCAGGGAAACAGGGTACTATGGCTACACCTTC. Translating gives CASSPFRETGYYGYTF.

As regards this clonotype: Just one base apart from a much larger clone, this may be a read error. The chain couples TRBV20-1 to TRBJ2-1; 9 nucleotides agree with TRBD2. Germline values: CDR1 DFQATT, CDR2 SNEGSKA (reference sequence). The V segment lost 4 bases and the J segment 13 bases; nucleotides outside the gene matches: 11. The CDR3 totals 13 residues. CDR3 nucleotide sequence: TGCAGTGCTATAGGACTAGCGCCAGAGACCCAGTTCTTC. Amino acids: CSAIGLAPETQFF.

This clonotype was counted once. The chain uses TRBV20-1 and TRBJ2-1; 10 bases map to TRBD2. Trimming removed 0 bases from V and 7 bases from J; junction bases left unmatched: 3. Per germline, CDR1 DFQATT and CDR2 SNEGSKA (reference sequence). The CDR3 covers 14 residues. CDR3 nucleotides: TGCAGTGCTAGAGATCCAGCGGGGGGGAATGAGCAGTTCTTC. This gives the protein CSARDPAGGNEQFF.

Concerning this clonotype itself: With a much larger clone just one base away, this may be a read error. This chain links TRBV7-3 with TRBJ2-3, with 7 positions matching TRBD2. Germline CDR1 and CDR2: SGHTA and FQGTGA. The CDR3 covers 16 residues. The trim removed 5 bases at V and 1 base at J, leaving 9 bases unmatched. The CDR3 DNA sequence: TGTGCCAGCAGCCCCTTCAGCGGGGCTGGCACAGATACGCAGTATTTT. Its translation is CASSPFSGAGTDTQYF.

This sequence joins TRBV18 and TRBJ2-1; 12 nucleotides line up with TRBD2. V dropped 3 bases and J dropped 6; count of bases not matched to a gene: 6. Per the germline V gene, CDR1 is KGHSH and CDR2 is LQKENI. The CDR3 covers 16 residues. The CDR3 region has the DNA TGTGCCAGCTCACCCGTCGGACTAGCGGGAACCAATGAGCAGTTCTTC. Translation gives CASSPVGLAGTNEQFF.

This clonotype was detected many times. The V and J genes are TRBV12-3 or TRBV12-4 and TRBJ2-5; 8 bases are a match to TRBD2. The CDR3 loop spans 14 amino acids. J lost 6 bases, V lost 3 bases, and 6 bases had no gene match. CDR3 sequence (DNA): TGTGCCAGCAGTTTTCAGAGCGGGAGTAAGACCCAGTACTTC. Translated: CASSFQSGSKTQYF.

With regard to this clonotype: This may be a read error: a much more frequent sequence differs by one nucleotide. J is TRBJ2-4 and V is TRBV20-1; no clear D. Deletions cut 4 bases from V and 1 base from J, with 11 bases between. Germline V gives CDR1 DFQATT, CDR2 SNEGSKA (reference sequence). The CDR3 contains 14 residues. The CDR3 bases are TGCAGTGCTAAAGCCTACGGGGCCAAAAACATTCAGTACTTC. Its translation: CSAKAYGAKNIQYF.

This clonotype was observed once. A much larger clone is a single base away; this may be a read error. The CDR3 DNA is TGTACCAGCAGCTCCGTCCAAGGTCATAGGGAGACCCAGTACTTC. Translating gives CTSSSVQGHRETQYF. The V gene is TRBV7-9, the J gene TRBJ2-5, with D unclear. The CDR3 has 15 amino acids. Germline-derived CDR1 and CDR2 are SEHNR and FQNEAQ (reference sequence).

This clonotype turned up a few times. CDR3 coding DNA: TGTGCCAGCAGTGTATATGAGCAGTTCTTC. Translation: CASSVYEQFF. The chain is built from TRBV6-1 and TRBJ2-1; D call uncertain. Germline CDR1 reads MNHNS; CDR2 reads SASEGT. The CDR3 has 10 residues. Deletions cut 4 bases from V and 8 bases from J, with 3 bases between.

Comment on this clonotype: This clone may be a read error of a much larger clone one base away. The chain has TRBV5-1 and TRBJ2-1; 11 nucleotides align to TRBD2. The CDR3 runs 18 residues. Germline CDR1 reads SGHRS; CDR2 reads YFSETQ. DNA for the CDR3: TGCGCCAACAGCCGCGGGGCCCTCTTAACTAGCGGGAGCAATGAGCAGTTCTTC. The encoded protein is CANSRGALLTSGSNEQFF.

Turning to this clonotype: A single base separates this from a much larger clone, so it may be a read error. This chain joins TRBV4-1 and TRBJ2-4; D is perhaps TRBD1 (5 bases). The last part of the DNA fits TRBJ2-7 better; the J call may be wrong. CDR1 is MGHRA and CDR2 is YSYEKL in the germline V gene. The CDR3 contains 15 residues. CDR3 loop: CASSQDWGTSYEQYF. CDR3 nucleotides: TGCGCCAGCAGCCAAGATTGGGGCACATCCTACGAGCAGTACTTC.

At least ten counts were recorded for this clonotype. The chain couples TRBV6-5 to TRBJ2-3; the D gene is possibly TRBD2 (5 bases). V was trimmed by 2 bases and J by 0 bases, leaving 12 bases between them. The CDR3 loop spans 16 amino acids. Germline values: CDR1 MNHEY, CDR2 SVGAGI. CDR3 region: CASSYGRSTSTDTQYF. In DNA, the CDR3 is TGTGCCAGCAGTTACGGGAGATCGACTAGCACAGATACGCAGTATTTT.

This clonotype was detected only a few times. The genes are TRBV7-2 and TRBJ2-7, with TRBD2 identical over 13 bases. Germline V gene data show CDR1 as SGHTA and CDR2 as FQGNSA. V shed 5 bases, J shed 6 bases, and the junction held 1 base outside the gene matches. The CDR3 consists of 13 residues. The CDR3 reads CASSGTSGTEQYF. CDR3 DNA: TGTGCCAGCAGCGGGACTAGCGGGACCGAGCAGTACTTC.

With respect to this clonotype: This may come from a read error, since a much larger clone is one base off. The rearrangement links TRBV29-1 to TRBJ2-3, with 9 bases fitting TRBD1. There are 13 residues in the CDR3. J lost 4 bases, V lost 7 bases, and 6 bases had no gene match. Germline V lookup: CDR1 SQVTM, CDR2 ANQGSEA. The CDR3 region is CSGGDRVADTQYF. The CDR3 DNA is TGCAGCGGCGGGGACAGGGTCGCAGATACGCAGTATTTT.

This clonotype has more than one count but fewer than ten. The chain carries TRBV7-9 and TRBJ1-4; D gene uncertain. CDR3 length: 14 amino acids. Germline V gene data show CDR1 as SEHNR and CDR2 as FQNEAQ (reference sequence). Trimming cost V 5 bases and J 7 bases, with 14 bases left between them. In DNA, the CDR3 is TGTGCCAGCAGCAAAGGGTCCGGTGTTGAAAAACTGTTTTTT. It codes for CASSKGSGVEKLFF.

This clonotype has a handful of counts. This may arise from a read error, as a much more abundant clone is one base away. This sequence joins TRBV10-3 and TRBJ2-1, with 9 bases that match TRBD2. Germline loops: CDR1 ENHRY, CDR2 SYGVKD. The V segment lost 4 bases and the J segment 10 bases; nucleotides outside the gene matches: 14. This CDR3 region has 16 residues. CDR3 nucleotide sequence: TGTGCCATCAGTGGTGCGGGCGGGAGGGGCCTTGAAGAGCAGTTCTTC. It yields the protein CAISGAGGRGLEEQFF.

The CDR3: CASSSTGWSGYTF. The CDR3 coding sequence is TGTGCCAGCAGCTCTACTGGGTGGTCTGGCTACACCTTC. V usage is TRBV27 and J usage is TRBJ1-2; unclear D gene. Germline CDR1 MNHEY, CDR2 SMNVEV (reference sequence). CDR3 length equals 13 residues. Trimming removed 6 bases from V and 7 bases from J, with 15 bases in between.

As to this clonotype: A far larger clone is one nucleotide away, so this likely arose from a read error. The chain couples TRBV7-9 to TRBJ2-7; D possibly corresponds to TRBD1 (6 bases). CDR3 length: 12 amino acids. Germline V gene sequence: CDR1 SEHNR, CDR2 FQNEAQ (reference sequence). The CDR3 DNA sequence: TGTGTCAGCAGCTTAGGGGGTGAAACCCAGTACTTC. This encodes CVSSLGGETQYF.

This clonotype was seen at least ten times. The V and J genes are TRBV20-1 and TRBJ2-5; no firm D call. Germline CDR1 is DFQATT and CDR2 is SNEGSKA (reference sequence). V was shortened by 6 bases and J by 0 bases, with 20 bases between the two germline ends. CDR3 length: 16 amino acids. CDR3 nucleotide sequence: TGCAGTGCCCTCACCCTCGGGCAGGCCAACCAAGAGACCCAGTACTTC. Translating gives CSALTLGQANQETQYF.

This clonotype was recorded a few times. The chain uses TRBV4-1 and TRBJ1-1; 9 bases fit TRBD1. Per germline, CDR1 MGHRA and CDR2 YSYEKL. V lost 4 bases, J lost 0 bases, and 24 bases stayed unmatched. This CDR3 has 22 amino acids. Here the CDR3 DNA reads TGCGCCAGCAGCCTGATACGACAGGGGGTAAACCAGATCACCTTGATGAACACTGAAGCTTTCTTT. It is translated as CASSLIRQGVNQITLMNTEAFF.

This clonotype came up a few times. The rearrangement links TRBV10-2 to TRBJ2-5; 7 bases agree with TRBD1. Germline trimming cut 5 bases from V and 4 bases from J; bases unmatched to any gene: 7. This CDR3 region has 14 residues. Germline-derived CDR1 and CDR2 are WSHSY and SAAADI. CDR3 sequence reads: CASSSNPGGETQYF. The CDR3 DNA is TGCGCCAGCAGTTCAAATCCAGGGGGAGAGACCCAGTACTTC.

This chain joins TRBV24-1 and TRBJ2-1; TRBD1 or TRBD2 may be the D gene (5 bases each). CDR1 is KGHDR, CDR2 SFDVKD, per germline. The CDR3 sequence is 15 residues long. The germline V and J ends were trimmed by 0 bases and 4 bases, with 9 bases remaining between them. The CDR3 protein is CATSDLEGPYNEQFF. CDR3 DNA sequence: TGTGCCACCAGTGATTTGGAGGGGCCGTACAATGAGCAGTTCTTC.

The chain links TRBV6-5 to TRBJ1-1; TRBD1 agrees at 12 bases. CDR3 length: 18 amino acids. The V and J ends lost 1 base and 3 bases, in that order; junction bases with no gene match: 9. Germline V CDR1 and CDR2: MNHEY, SVGAGI. The CDR3 sequence: CASSYLPGTGGVDTEAFF. DNA for the CDR3: TGTGCCAGCAGTTACTTACCCGGGACAGGGGGCGTAGACACTGAAGCTTTCTTT.

V and J are TRBV6-5 and TRBJ1-2, with D unclear. V lost 6 bases and J lost 6, with 17 bases in between. There are 14 residues in the CDR3. Germline CDR1 is MNHEY and CDR2 is SVGAGI. CDR3 residues: CASRRMWRRDGYTF. CDR3 DNA sequence: TGTGCCAGCAGACGGATGTGGAGGAGAGATGGCTACACCTTC.

The sample holds many counts of this clonotype. The chain recombines TRBV5-6 with TRBJ2-1; tentatively, D is TRBD1 or TRBD2 (5 bases each). In germline, CDR1 is SGHDT, CDR2 YYEEEE. This CDR3 is built from 15 residues. Deletions cut 5 bases from V and 6 bases from J, with 18 bases between. The CDR3 region is CASSPIGTLLNEQFF. CDR3 in DNA: TGTGCCAGCAGTCCGATCGGGACCCTTCTCAATGAGCAGTTCTTC.

Worth noting for this clonotype: This may stem from a read error, because a much larger clone lies one nucleotide away. The CDR3, as DNA: TGCGCCAGCAGTTTAGGGTCCTCGGACGAGCAGTACTTC. Protein product: CASSLGSSDEQYF. The chain combines TRBV5-1 with TRBJ2-5; unclear D gene. TRBJ2-7 matches the DNA end more closely, so the J call is doubtful. Germline V gene data show CDR1 as SGHRS and CDR2 as YFSETQ. There are 13 residues in the CDR3.

Points on this clonotype: A single base separates this from a much larger clone, so it may be a read error. The gene calls are TRBV11-2 and TRBJ2-1; a possible D gene is TRBD1 (5 bases). The germline CDR1 and CDR2 sequences are SGHAT and FQNNGV. The CDR3 is 13 residues long. V was shortened by 6 bases and J by 10 bases, with 16 bases between the two germline ends. CDR3 in amino acids: CASRLRTTYEQFF. As DNA, the CDR3 is TGTGCCAGCAGACTCCGGACAACATACGAGCAGTTCTTC.

The gene calls are TRBV7-2 and TRBJ1-6, with 7 bases lining up with TRBD1. CDR1 and CDR2 (germline): SGHTA, FQGNSA. Trimming at V came to 5 bases and at J to 5 bases, leaving 9 bases not matched to a gene. This CDR3 is built from 16 residues. The CDR3 DNA reads TGTGCCAGCAGCGTAGGCGCAGGGGGGAATAATTCACCCCTCCACTTT. Translation gives CASSVGAGGNNSPLHF.

In this sample, this clonotype turned up a few times. CDR3 sequence (DNA): TGTGCTAGTGCCCCAGCGACTAGCGGGAGAGAAGGAGAGACCCAGTACTTC. Translating it yields CASAPATSGREGETQYF. V usage is TRBV12-5 and J usage is TRBJ2-5, with 12 nucleotides matching TRBD2. V dropped 7 bases and J dropped 4; count of bases not matched to a gene: 13. Germline CDR1 is LGHNT and CDR2 is FRNRAP. The CDR3 consists of 17 residues.